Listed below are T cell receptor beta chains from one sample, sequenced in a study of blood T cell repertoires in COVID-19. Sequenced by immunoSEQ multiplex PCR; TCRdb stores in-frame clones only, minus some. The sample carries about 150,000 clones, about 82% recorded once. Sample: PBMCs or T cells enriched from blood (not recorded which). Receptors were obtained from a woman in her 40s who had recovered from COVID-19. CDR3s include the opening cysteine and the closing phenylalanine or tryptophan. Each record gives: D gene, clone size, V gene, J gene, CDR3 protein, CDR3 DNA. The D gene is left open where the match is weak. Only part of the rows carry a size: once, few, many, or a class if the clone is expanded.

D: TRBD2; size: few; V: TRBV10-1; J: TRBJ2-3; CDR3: CASSEYGRGSTDTQYF; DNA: TGCGCCAGCAGTGAGTATGGGCGGGGGAGCACAGATACGCAGTATTTT
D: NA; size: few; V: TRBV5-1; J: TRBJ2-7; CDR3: CASSLAVGARYEQYF; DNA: TGCGCCAGCAGCTTGGCAGTGGGGGCTCGCTACGAGCAGTACTTC
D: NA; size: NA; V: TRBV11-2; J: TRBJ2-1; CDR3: CASSLDLVGSNEQFF; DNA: TGTGCCAGCAGCTTAGATCTGGTAGGGAGTAATGAGCAGTTCTTC
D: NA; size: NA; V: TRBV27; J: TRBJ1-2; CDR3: CASSVSMRDYGYTF; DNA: TGTGCCAGCAGTGTGTCTATGAGAGACTATGGCTACACCTTC
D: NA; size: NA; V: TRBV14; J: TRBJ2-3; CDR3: CASSQWGLGADTQYF; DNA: TGTGCCAGCAGCCAATGGGGGCTTGGAGCAGATACGCAGTATTTT
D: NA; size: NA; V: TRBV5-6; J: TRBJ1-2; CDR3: CASSVGGNYGYTF; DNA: TGTGCCAGCAGCGTCGGGGGGAACTATGGCTACACCTTC
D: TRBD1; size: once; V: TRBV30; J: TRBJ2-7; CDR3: CACRTGGQYF; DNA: TGTGCCTGCCGGACAGGCGGGCAGTACTTC
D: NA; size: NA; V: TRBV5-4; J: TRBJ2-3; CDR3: CASSLYRVGSTDTQYF; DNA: TGTGCCAGCAGCTTGTACCGGGTTGGAAGCACAGATACGCAGTATTTT
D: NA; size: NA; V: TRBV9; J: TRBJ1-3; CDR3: CASSVEGQSGNTIYF; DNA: TGTGCCAGCAGCGTAGAGGGGCAATCAGGAAACACCATATATTTT
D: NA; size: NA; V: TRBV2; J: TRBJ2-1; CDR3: CASSSPPGTRYNEQFF; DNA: TGTGCCAGCAGTTCCCCTCCGGGGACACGATACAATGAGCAGTTCTTC
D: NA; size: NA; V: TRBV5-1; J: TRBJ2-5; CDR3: CASSLQGGLQETQYF; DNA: TGCGCCAGCAGCTTGCAGGGGGGCCTCCAAGAGACCCAGTACTTC
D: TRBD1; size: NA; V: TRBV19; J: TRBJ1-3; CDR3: CASSEQGFTGNTIYF; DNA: TGTGCCAGTAGCGAACAGGGGTTCACTGGAAACACCATATATTTT
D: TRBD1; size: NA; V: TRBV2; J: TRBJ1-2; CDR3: CASSDTGDYGYTF; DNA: TGTGCCAGCAGTGACACAGGGGACTATGGCTACACCTTC
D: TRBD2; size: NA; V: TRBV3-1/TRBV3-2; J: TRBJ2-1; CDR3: CASSPSRGAGGNEQFF; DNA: TGTGCCAGCAGCCCCTCCAGGGGAGCGGGAGGCAATGAGCAGTTCTTC
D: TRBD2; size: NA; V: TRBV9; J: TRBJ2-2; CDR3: CASSTRTSGGPNTGELFF; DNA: TGTGCCAGCAGCACCCGGACTAGCGGGGGGCCGAACACCGGGGAGCTGTTTTTT
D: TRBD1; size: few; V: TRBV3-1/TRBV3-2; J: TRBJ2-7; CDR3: CASSLEPRQGGGYEQYF; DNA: TGTGCCAGCAGCCTTGAACCCCGACAGGGGGGAGGCTACGAGCAGTACTTC
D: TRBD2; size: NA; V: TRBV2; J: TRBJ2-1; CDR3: CASSESSGSYNEQFF; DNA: TGTGCCAGCAGTGAATCTAGCGGCTCCTACAATGAGCAGTTCTTC
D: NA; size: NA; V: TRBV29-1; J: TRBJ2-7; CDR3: CSVAVSGSYEQYF; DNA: TGCAGCGTTGCCGTCTCAGGGTCCTACGAGCAGTACTTC
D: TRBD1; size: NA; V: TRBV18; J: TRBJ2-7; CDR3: CASSPGTDQYF; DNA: TGTGCCAGCTCACCCGGGACAGACCAGTACTTC
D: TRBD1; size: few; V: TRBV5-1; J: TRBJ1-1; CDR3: CASSFSGTANTEAFF; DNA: TGCGCCAGCAGCTTTTCTGGGACAGCGAACACTGAAGCTTTCTTT
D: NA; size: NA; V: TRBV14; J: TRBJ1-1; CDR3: CASSHAWLNTEAFF; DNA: TGTGCCAGCAGCCATGCTTGGCTGAACACTGAAGCTTTCTTT
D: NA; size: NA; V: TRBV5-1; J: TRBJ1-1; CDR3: CASSLGEGIGTEAFF; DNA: TGCGCCAGCAGCTTGGGGGAGGGTATCGGTACTGAAGCTTTCTTT
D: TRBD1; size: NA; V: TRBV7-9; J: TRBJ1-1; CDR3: CASSRDRMNTEAFF; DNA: TGTGCCAGCAGCCGGGACAGGATGAACACTGAAGCTTTCTTT
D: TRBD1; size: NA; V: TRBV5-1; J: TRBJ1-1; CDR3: CASSLVQGGTEAFF; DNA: TGCGCCAGCAGCTTGGTTCAGGGGGGCACTGAAGCTTTCTTT
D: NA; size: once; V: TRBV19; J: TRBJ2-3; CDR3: CASSIGDSSRGQYF; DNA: TGTGCCAGTAGTATCGGGGACTCATCAAGAGGGCAGTATTTT
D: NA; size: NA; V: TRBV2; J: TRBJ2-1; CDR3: CASSDRLDSYNEQFF; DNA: TGTGCCAGCAGTGACCGCCTAGACTCCTACAATGAGCAGTTCTTC
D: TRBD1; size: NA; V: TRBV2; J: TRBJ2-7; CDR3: CASSETPPGTGTYEQYF; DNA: TGTGCCAGCAGTGAAACCCCCCCTGGGACAGGGACCTACGAGCAGTACTTC
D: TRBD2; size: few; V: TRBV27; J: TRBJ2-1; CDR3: CASSRGVAGGNSEQFF; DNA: TGTGCCAGCAGTAGGGGAGTAGCGGGAGGGAATAGTGAGCAGTTCTTC
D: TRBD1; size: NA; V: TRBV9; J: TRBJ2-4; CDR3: CASSGQGAKNIQYF; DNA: TGTGCCAGCAGCGGACAGGGGGCCAAAAACATTCAGTACTTC
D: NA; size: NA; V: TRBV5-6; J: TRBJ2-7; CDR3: CASSPCYEQYF; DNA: TGTGCCAGCAGCCCTTGCTACGAGCAGTACTTC
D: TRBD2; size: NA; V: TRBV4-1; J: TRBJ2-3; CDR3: CASSQEPSGAFTRTNTQYF; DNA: TGCGCCAGCAGCCAAGAACCTAGCGGGGCCTTTACACGCACAAATACGCAGTATTTT
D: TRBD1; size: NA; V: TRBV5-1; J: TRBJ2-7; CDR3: CASSPPRTGPLPYEQYF; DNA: TGCGCCAGCAGCCCCCCCCGGACAGGCCCTCTCCCCTACGAGCAGTACTTC
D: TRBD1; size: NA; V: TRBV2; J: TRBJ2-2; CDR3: CASSGQGEVSGRELFF; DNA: TGTGCCAGCAGTGGACAGGGGGAGGTCTCCGGGCGGGAGTTGTTTTTT
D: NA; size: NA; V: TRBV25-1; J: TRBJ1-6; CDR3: CASSEPRADPYNSPLHF; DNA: TGTGCCAGCAGTGAACCCAGGGCGGACCCCTATAATTCACCCCTCCACTTT
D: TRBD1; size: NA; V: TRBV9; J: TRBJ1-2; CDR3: CASSAGTGGYGYTF; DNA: TGTGCCAGCAGCGCCGGGACAGGGGGCTATGGCTACACCTTC
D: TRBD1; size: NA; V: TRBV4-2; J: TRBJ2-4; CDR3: CASSQVRGLAKNIQYF; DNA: TGTGCCAGCAGCCAAGTGAGGGGGCTAGCCAAAAACATTCAGTACTTC
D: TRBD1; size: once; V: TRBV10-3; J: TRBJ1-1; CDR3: CAISAGQGANTEAFF; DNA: TGTGCCATCAGTGCCGGACAGGGAGCGAACACTGAAGCTTTCTTT
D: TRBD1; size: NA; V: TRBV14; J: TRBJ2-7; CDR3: CASSPYLTGDEQYF; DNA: TGTGCCAGCAGCCCGTATTTGACAGGGGACGAGCAGTACTTC
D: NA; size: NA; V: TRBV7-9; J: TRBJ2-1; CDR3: CASSLVQGGSNEQFF; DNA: TGTGCCAGCAGCTTAGTACAGGGAGGGAGCAATGAGCAGTTCTTC
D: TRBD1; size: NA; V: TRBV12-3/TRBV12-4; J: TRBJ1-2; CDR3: CASSEGQGYGYTF; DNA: TGTGCCAGCAGTGAGGGACAGGGCTATGGCTACACCTTC
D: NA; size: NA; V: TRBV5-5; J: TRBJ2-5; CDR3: CASSYPEWYQETQYF; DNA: TGTGCCAGCAGCTACCCCGAGTGGTACCAAGAGACCCAGTACTTC
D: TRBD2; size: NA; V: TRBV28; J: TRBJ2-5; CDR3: CASSLGLAGGGETQYF; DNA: TGTGCCAGCAGTTTAGGACTAGCGGGGGGTGGAGAGACCCAGTACTTC
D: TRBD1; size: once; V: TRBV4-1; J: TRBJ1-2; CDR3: CASSQGSGGAGYGYTF; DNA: TGCGCCAGCAGCCAAGGTTCAGGGGGCGCAGGCTATGGCTACACCTTC
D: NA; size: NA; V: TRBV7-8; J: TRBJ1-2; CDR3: CASSDPGSLSDYGYTF; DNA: TGTGCCAGCAGCGACCCCGGGAGCCTCTCGGACTATGGCTACACCTTC
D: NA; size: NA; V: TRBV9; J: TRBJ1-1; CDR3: CASSVVVGMGEENTEAFF; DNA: TGTGCCAGCAGCGTAGTCGTTGGTATGGGGGAGGAGAACACTGAAGCTTTCTTT
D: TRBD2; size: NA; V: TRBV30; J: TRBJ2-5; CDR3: CAWSVRGGETQYF; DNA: TGTGCCTGGAGTGTACGGGGAGGGGAGACCCAGTACTTC
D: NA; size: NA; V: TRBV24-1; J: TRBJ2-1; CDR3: CATSDHPTGRGYNEQFF; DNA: TGTGCCACCAGTGATCACCCCACCGGGCGGGGCTACAATGAGCAGTTCTTC
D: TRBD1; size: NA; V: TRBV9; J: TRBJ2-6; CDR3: CASSVNRGAGANVLTF; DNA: TGTGCCAGCAGCGTAAACAGGGGGGCTGGGGCCAACGTCCTGACTTTC
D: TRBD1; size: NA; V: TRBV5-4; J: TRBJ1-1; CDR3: CASGLQGMNTEAFF; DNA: TGTGCCAGCGGATTACAGGGGATGAACACTGAAGCTTTCTTT
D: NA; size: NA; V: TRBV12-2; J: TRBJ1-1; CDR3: CASRLTAGGAFF; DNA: TGTGCAAGTCGCTTAACTGCGGGGGGAGCTTTCTTT
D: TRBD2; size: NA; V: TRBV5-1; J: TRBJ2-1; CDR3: CASSLPRLAGLYNEQFF; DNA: TGCGCCAGCAGCTTGCCCCGACTAGCGGGACTCTACAATGAGCAGTTCTTC
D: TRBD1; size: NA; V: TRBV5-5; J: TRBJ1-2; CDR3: CASSLGTGGWGDYGYTF; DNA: TGTGCCAGCAGCTTGGGGACAGGGGGCTGGGGGGACTATGGCTACACCTTC